The sequence of this TCR beta chain was determined in a study of identical twins. TCRdb recomputed calls from the 5' RACE reads with MiXCR, one row per CDR3 protein. The sample includes some 590,000 distinct CDR3 sequences, 9% to 10% of them seen just once. Broader study findings: Abundant cord blood beta clonotypes carried fewer insertions; memory repertoires showed none. The conclusions drew on cross-sectional statistical analysis instead of tracking the same donors. Within beta out-of-frame sequences, the excess sharing observed between twins was weaker.

This CDR3 comprises 14 residues. The germline gives CDR1 DFQATT, CDR2 SNEGSKA (reference sequence). With 6 bases clipped from V and 6 bases from J, the junction kept 7 bases outside the gene matches. Note on this clonotype: What it binds is unknown.

These data also featured in a second study, about yellow fever vaccine responses in identical twins.

Sequences were obtained from PBMCs. The genes are TRBV20-1 and TRBJ2-1, with 11 positions matching TRBD2. This TCR derives from a woman between 18 and 30 years old in good health. The CDR3 spells CSAFSGGGSNEQFF. CDR3 nucleotide sequence: TGCAGTGCCTTTAGCGGGGGGGGATCCAATGAGCAGTTCTTC.